The 11 T cell receptor beta chains in this list originate from one sample, sequenced in a study of CD8+ T cells in alopecia areata. RNA extraction was followed by reverse transcription into cDNA, which acted as the sequencing template. The protocol was immunoSEQ multiplex PCR, while the TCRdb copy is restricted to in-frame clones and leaves out a portion. The data show roughly 200,000 clones, about 48% seen once. The treatment was: oral pan-JAK inhibitor, 5-10 mg twice daily. The specimen was CD8+ T cells sorted from blood, collected at week 24, from a patient treated with tofacitinib. Receptors originate from a human donor with alopecia areata.

The chain joins TRBV19 to TRBJ1-5, with D uncertain. The CDR3 is 14 amino acids. The V end was cut by 5 bases, the J end by 0 bases, with 8 bases between. Germline V CDR1 and CDR2: LNHDA, SQIVND (reference sequence). Here the CDR3 DNA reads TGTGCCAGTAGTCGGAAAAATAGCAATCAGCCCCAGCATTTT. Protein product: CASSRKNSNQPQHF.

The rearrangement joins TRBV27 to TRBJ1-1; 9 bases fit TRBD1. Germline V lookup: CDR1 MNHEY, CDR2 SMNVEV (reference sequence). V lost 1 base and J lost 6; bases outside the gene matches: 3. The CDR3 has 14 residues. CDR3 loop: CASSLYRGLSEAFF. The CDR3 DNA sequence: TGTGCCAGCAGTTTATACAGGGGGCTATCTGAAGCTTTCTTT.

J is TRBJ1-1 and V is TRBV7-9, with a weak D call TRBD1 (6 bases). The germline gives CDR1 SEHNR, CDR2 FQNEAQ (reference sequence). V dropped 1 base and J dropped 2 bases, with 14 bases sitting between them. This CDR3 spans 16 amino acids. The CDR3 nucleotides are TGTGCCAGCAGCTTAGTCGCAGGGGTCTCAAACACTGAAGCTTTCTTT. Translating gives CASSLVAGVSNTEAFF.

The rearrangement uses TRBV25-1 and TRBJ1-3; D is unclear. The CDR3 loop spans 12 amino acids. V shed 6 bases and J shed 0 bases, with 3 bases lying between them. Germline CDR1 is MGHDK and CDR2 is SYGVNS. In DNA form, the CDR3 reads TGTGCCAGCAGCGGCTCTGGAAACACCATATATTTT. Amino acids: CASSGSGNTIYF.

This clone was counted a few times. This sequence joins TRBV2 and TRBJ2-5; TRBD2 agrees at 10 bases. Germline V CDR1 and CDR2: SNHLY, FYNNEI. With V trimmed by 2 bases and J by 4 bases, 16 bases remained unmatched. The CDR3 has 19 residues. The CDR3 sequence: CASSEYLAGATKKSETQYF. CDR3 DNA: TGTGCCAGCAGTGAATACCTAGCGGGGGCCACGAAAAAGTCAGAGACCCAGTACTTC.

The sample holds one count of this clone. The chain couples TRBV13 to TRBJ1-5; 8 nucleotides agree with TRBD1. The CDR3 is 18 residues long. V lost 6 bases and J lost 0; bases outside the gene matches: 13. Germline CDR1 and CDR2: PRHDT and FYEKMQ (reference sequence). CDR3 region: CASSEALGTGYSNQPQHF. DNA of the CDR3: TGTGCCAGCAGTGAAGCGTTGGGGACAGGTTATAGCAATCAGCCCCAGCATTTT.

This clone has only a few counts. The V and J genes are TRBV7-9 and TRBJ2-1, with TRBD1 matching 7 bases. This CDR3 has 13 residues. J gave up 8 bases and V 1 base, and 2 bases lay outside the gene matches. Germline assignment: CDR1 SEHNR and CDR2 FQNEAQ (reference sequence). The CDR3 spells CASSLGDSYEQFF. In nucleotides, the CDR3 is TGTGCCAGCAGCTTAGGGGACAGCTATGAGCAGTTCTTC.

This clone has a handful of counts. The rearrangement joins TRBV29-1 to TRBJ2-1, with D maybe TRBD1 (5 bases). Between the trimmed V and J ends, which lost 4 bases and 5 bases, there was a span of 9 bases. CDR1 and CDR2 (germline): SQVTM, ANQGSEA. This CDR3 contains 12 residues. DNA of the CDR3: TGCAGCGTTGGCGTACAGGACAATGAGCAGTTCTTC. It specifies CSVGVQDNEQFF.

The genes are TRBV29-1 and TRBJ2-7; TRBD1 might be the D (6 bases). CDR3 length: 15 residues. The germline CDR1 and CDR2 sequences are SQVTM and ANQGSEA. The ends were cut back, 3 bases at V and 0 bases at J, with 15 bases in the middle. The CDR3 here is CSVEEGQKGSYEQYF. The CDR3 DNA reads TGCAGCGTTGAGGAAGGACAGAAGGGCTCCTACGAGCAGTACTTC.

There are a few counts of this clone. V and J are TRBV7-9 and TRBJ2-1, with 7 bases lining up with TRBD2. CDR1 is SEHNR and CDR2 is FQNEAQ in the germline V gene (reference sequence). V was clipped by 5 bases and J by 5 bases; unmatched bases: 6. CDR3 size: 14 residues. CDR3 sequence (DNA): TGTGCCAGCAGCAAGAGGGACTACGACAATGAGCAGTTCTTC. This sequence encodes CASSKRDYDNEQFF. Supplemented by reference TRBV7-9 and TRBJ2-1, the full variable domain reads DTGVSQNPRHKITKRGQNVTFRCDPISEHNRLYWYRQTLGQGPEFLTYFQNEAQLEKSRLLSDRFSAERPKGSFSTLEIQRTEQGDSAMYLCASSKRDYDNEQFFGPGTRLTVL.

This clone was counted a single time. The V gene is TRBV6-5, the J gene TRBJ1-2; the D is unclear. Germline loops: CDR1 MNHEY, CDR2 SVGAGI. The CDR3 runs 11 residues. Trimming took 5 bases from V and 5 from J, leaving 6 bases between them. The CDR3 DNA follows: TGTGCCAGCAGTGAATTATATGGCTACACCTTC. Its translation: CASSELYGYTF.